This TCR beta chain was recorded in a study of cytomegalovirus exposure and HLA in healthy donors (dated 2017 in TCRdb). In the study overall: In an earlier analysis of under 750 of the donors, around 290 Gb of sequence data and 90 million to 120 million unique TCR beta sequences from approximately 180 million T cells were reported. To study patterns of TCR occurrence, a later analysis re-analyzed previously published TCR beta repertoires from just over 650 donors and added high-resolution HLA genotyping. The study aimed to test whether cataloging public T cell receptors could reveal signatures of past pathogen exposure. Rather than drawing on any new phenotypic data, the later analysis identified candidate immune exposures from TCR beta sequences and the way those sequences occurred across donors. Among the approximately 420 genotyped donors, 75% to 90% belonged to the genetic ancestry cluster associated with self-reported Caucasian donors. Donor age, sex, ethnicity and CMV serostatus were compiled alongside the repertoire data. Because of strong linkage in the cohort, roughly five DR-DQ haplotypes were treated as single units for association and clustering. The T cell repertoires of 666 subjects were profiled by immunosequencing and related to cytomegalovirus serostatus. A separate validation cohort of roughly 130 different subjects was used in addition to the roughly 670-subject first cohort. Among some 400 genotyped donors of the cohort, an average of roughly 230,000 unique TCR beta nucleotide sequences was sequenced per donor, of which roughly 17% were non-productive. An early release that covered some 640 HLA-typed donors contained approximately 300 gigabases of sequencing data and 85 million to 100 million unique TCR sequences. In a later genetic analysis, genome-wide SNP genotypes for about 65% of the 666 donors were used, and that subset was treated as a discovery cohort. Typing coverage differed by locus: A, B, C, DRB1 and DQB1 were typed in roughly 620-640 donors, DQA1 in about 510, DPA1 in over 600, and DPB1 in about 450. To decide whether each TCR beta V gene segment behaved as functional or pseudogenic, an earlier analysis of some 600 of the donors relied on high-throughput TCR beta sequencing. Both class I and class II loci were covered by HLA typing, at four-digit resolution. The study combined high-throughput TCR immunosequencing, statistical association of individual TCRs with disease status, and machine learning to predict cytomegalovirus infection status. Every repertoire in the discovery cohort had been generated on one and the same sequencing platform. What the authors observed across the whole study: The presence/absence analyses assumed that sequencing depth was roughly uniform across donors, and that assumption may not be true. In a later genetic analysis, fewer N-insertions in productive TCRs were reported among donors in an Asian-associated ancestry cluster than the 666-donor mean. The classifier was reported to diagnose cytomegalovirus status with high specificity and sensitivity in both the original and validation cohorts. The earlier analysis of approximately 560 of the donors excluded seventeen rarely observed V segments, including chromosome 9 orphons, because counts were too low. A total of 150 to 200 TCR beta chains were listed by the study as associated with cytomegalovirus. It was suggested by the authors that the approach could potentially be generalized to other disease states and immunological phenotypes. Strong co-occurrence of HLA alleles, especially DR and DQ, made assigning TCR associations to individual alleles difficult. A further reported finding was that TCR beta sequences accurately predicted the HLA-A and HLA-B alleles for most subjects in the first cohort. In a later analysis, 16,951 TCR beta sequences were associated with specific HLA alleles at a false discovery rate of 0.05. In this cohort, only TCR beta chains were sequenced, and detectable features were limited by the absence of alpha or paired-chain data. Several of the top co-occurrence clusters appeared to be linked to parvovirus B19, influenza, CMV and Epstein-Barr virus, according to a later analysis. In a later genetic analysis, a missense DCLRE1C variant was associated with V-gene and J-gene trimming of TCR beta chains, and the association was replicated in an independent cohort. In vitro tests confirmed that three of the cytomegalovirus-associated TCR beta chains recognize cytomegalovirus antigens. A cluster of highly shared sequence variants was judged likely to be a technical artifact of the sequencing pipeline. According to a later analysis, most CMV-associated TCR beta chains appeared to be HLA-restricted, and the HLA associations seemed to be driven largely by CMV exposure. In a later analysis, HLA-associated TCR beta chains were found to be more clonally expanded and to have lower generation probabilities than equally common non-associated chains. HLA typing was unavailable for some donors at each locus, so association tests used only the typed subset. Most TCR sequences were seen in very few donors, while some public TCRs were found in many individuals. Linkage disequilibrium might explain the correlated functional status among segregating V segments, but an unknown experimental factor could not be ruled out. The only immune exposure information available for the cohort was CMV serostatus. According to a later analysis, TCR association rates differed among HLA loci, with DRB1 alleles showing the most associated TCRs and HLA-C alleles showing the fewest. Because the 87-base-pair reads could not distinguish some IMGT-functional V segments, including TRBV6-2 and TRBV6-3, those segments were excluded. In an earlier analysis of 450 to 750 of the donors, most TCR beta V segments appeared in productive rearrangements about 90% or about 30% of the time, broadly matching IMGT annotations.

With regard to this clone: No cognate antigen has been identified for it.

V and J lose 6 bases and 1 base, and a span of 9 bases separates them. The germline V gene supplies CDR1 SNHLY and CDR2 FYNNEI. Reading from cysteine to phenylalanine, the CDR3 counts 13 amino acids. The kept DNA is CDR3 alone, 39 bases in frame from the first base. Library construction relied on the immunoSEQ multiplex PCR assay. For the multiplex PCR, a mixture combining 60 forward primers for TCR Vbeta segments and 13 reverse primers for TCR Jbeta segments was used. The CDR3 region of rearranged TCR beta genes was amplified from genomic DNA with a multiplex PCR assay. On the Illumina HiSeq System, the amplified TCR beta libraries were sequenced as 87-base-pair reads. The published analysis was carried out like this. A later analysis tallied about 77 million unique TCR beta chains across the 666 repertoires, and approximately 12 million of those chains were shared by two or more donors. Raw reads were error-corrected and collapsed into unique sequences with a nearest-neighbor algorithm that merged closely related sequences to remove PCR and sequencing errors. To assign V, D and J gene segments, CDR3 sequences were aligned to IMGT reference sequences. For a sequence to be retained, a match of at least six nucleotides was required to both a V gene segment and a J gene segment. A rearrangement counted as productive if the CDR3 had no stop codons and remained in frame with V and J, and every other rearrangement counted as non-productive. CDR3 was defined according to IMGT convention as the region running from the second conserved V-encoded cysteine to the conserved J-encoded phenylalanine. The earlier analysis of about 610 of the donors excluded sequences that lacked an unambiguous match to a single V gene segment. In an earlier analysis of approximately 590 of the donors, V segments were called functional above 56.7% productive rearrangements and were called segregating when the between-donor standard deviation exceeded 5%. A statistical classification framework was built to diagnose cytomegalovirus status from the catalog of TCR beta chain sequences. In a later analysis, V and J genes were assigned by comparing TCR nucleotide sequences against IMGT/GENE-DB human TR gene sequences. The TCRdist pipeline was used in a later analysis to assign CDR3 sequences and most-parsimonious VDJ recombination scenarios. In a later analysis, every TCR beta chain was defined by the combination of its CDR3 amino acid sequence and its V-gene family, and reads without a unique V-gene family were dropped. A later analysis removed 500 to 650 highly shared, low-generation-probability nucleotide sequences to deal with suspected cross-contamination and a sequencing artifact. For each public chain, a later analysis derived a clonal expansion index from normalized ranks of inferred template counts within each repertoire. In a later analysis, generation probabilities were computed with a VDJ recombination model fitted to out-of-frame rearrangements, and the resulting probabilities were checked against IGoR. A later analysis scored TCR-TCR, TCR-HLA and TCR-CMV co-occurrence with hypergeometric tests, applying a repertoire-size bias correction to TCR pairs. In a later analysis, false discovery rates were estimated by permuting HLA or CMV assignments 20 times. In a later analysis, co-occurring TCRs were grouped with DBSCAN, and TCRdist sequence similarity was added when clustering was performed within HLA-allele-positive subsets. For co-occurrence clustering, repertoires with fewer than 30,000 or more than 120,000 public chains were excluded, along with five repertoires with anomalous nucleotide sharing. TCRdb re-hosts the immuneACCESS table, in-frame sequences only. Its copies lack some clones; in the studies checked, an unresolved V gene accounts for under half of them, and the cause for the rest is not known. D and trimming come from the DNA, and the V and J calls and clone size come from that table. The table held for this sample gives approximately 140,000 clones. Together, the top ten hold roughly 1.6% of the sample.

The cohort comprised under 700 healthy bone marrow donors. All cohort members were sampled while nominally healthy, although unrecorded immune exposures were likely present. The donor tested CMV seronegative and was one of the 352 seronegative cohort members. Every donor gave a peripheral blood sample, and the peripheral blood mononuclear cells from that sample were used for TCR beta sequencing. Genomic DNA was extracted from the blood cell samples with the Qiagen DNeasy Blood Extraction Kit. This chain is built from TRBV2 and TRBJ2-5; tentative D gene TRBD2, with 6 bases matching. The material sequenced was PBMCs. The clonotype was recovered from a woman aged 50 to 60 in good health and CMV-seronegative. Here is the DNA: TGTGCCAGCAGCTGGGACTCCCAAGAGACCCAGTACTTC. This sequence encodes CASSWDSQETQYF.